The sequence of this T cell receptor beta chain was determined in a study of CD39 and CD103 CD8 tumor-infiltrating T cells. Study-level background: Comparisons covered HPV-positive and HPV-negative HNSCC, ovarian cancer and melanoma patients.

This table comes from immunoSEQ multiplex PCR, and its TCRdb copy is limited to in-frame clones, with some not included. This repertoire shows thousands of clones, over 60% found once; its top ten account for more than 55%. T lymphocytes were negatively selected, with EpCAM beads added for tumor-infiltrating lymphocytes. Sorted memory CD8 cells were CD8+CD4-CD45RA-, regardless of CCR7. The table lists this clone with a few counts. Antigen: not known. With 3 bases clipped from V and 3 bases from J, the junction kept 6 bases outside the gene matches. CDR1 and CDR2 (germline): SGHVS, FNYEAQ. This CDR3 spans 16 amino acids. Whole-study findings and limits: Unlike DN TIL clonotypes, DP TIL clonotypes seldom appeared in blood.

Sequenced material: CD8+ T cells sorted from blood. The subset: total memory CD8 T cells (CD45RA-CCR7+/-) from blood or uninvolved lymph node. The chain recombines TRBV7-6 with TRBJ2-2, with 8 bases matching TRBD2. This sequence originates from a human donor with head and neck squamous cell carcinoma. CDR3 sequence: CASSFSPGGDTGELFF. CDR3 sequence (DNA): TGTGCCAGCAGCTTTTCACCGGGAGGGGACACCGGGGAGCTGTTTTTT.